The 26 T cell receptor beta chains below all came from one sample that was sequenced in a study of beta chain features in type 1 diabetes. cDNA synthesis used the whole RNA isolate, giving expressed TCRB sequences. TCRdb keeps only in-frame clones here, not all; method: immunoSEQ multiplex PCR. This table has a few hundred thousand clones, 12% to 15% appearing once. Source material: central memory CD4+ T cells from blood. The receptors shown here come from a man under 40 in good health.

The V gene is TRBV19, the J gene TRBJ1-1; no clear D. Per the germline V gene, CDR1 is LNHDA and CDR2 is SQIVND (reference sequence). V lost 8 bases and J lost 8, with 21 bases in between. The CDR3 covers 14 residues. The CDR3 protein is CASVPVSSTGEAFF. CDR3 coding DNA: TGTGCCAGTGTCCCCGTGAGTAGTACGGGGGAAGCTTTCTTT. Using reference TRBV19 and TRBJ1-1 for the parts outside the CDR3, the full variable domain is DGGITQSPKYLFRKEGQNVTLSCEQNLNHDAMYWYRQDPGQGLRLIYYSQIVNDFQKGDIAEGYSVSREKKESFPLTVTSAQKNPTAFYLCASVPVSSTGEAFFGQGTRLTVV.

The chain joins TRBV19 to TRBJ1-1; TRBD1 matches 7 bases. V gave up 6 bases and J gave up 5 bases; unmatched junction bases: 9. This CDR3 contains 14 residues. CDR1 and CDR2 from the germline V gene are LNHDA and SQIVND (reference sequence). The CDR3 protein is CASRTTNRGTEAFF. DNA for the CDR3: TGTGCCAGTAGGACCACTAACAGGGGTACTGAAGCTTTCTTT.

The chain links TRBV15 to TRBJ1-5; D is unresolved. The CDR3 has 14 residues. V dropped 5 bases and J dropped 2 bases, with 10 bases sitting between them. Germline V CDR1 and CDR2: LNHNV, YYDKDF (reference sequence). The CDR3 spells CATSDPGGNQPQHF. For the CDR3, the DNA is TGTGCCACCAGCGATCCCGGGGGCAATCAGCCCCAGCATTTT.

Details on this clone: Germline and junction disagree at one end, which may indicate a read error. This chain uses TRBV5-4 with TRBJ1-4; TRBD1 might be the D (6 bases). Germline CDR1 reads SGHNT; CDR2 reads YYREEE (reference sequence). The CDR3 extends over 13 amino acids. This CDR3 is CASSHLGGEKLFF. The CDR3 DNA sequence: TGCGCCAGCAGCCACCTCGGGGGCGAAAAACTGTTTTTT. Combining the CDR3 with reference TRBV5-4 and TRBJ1-4 gives the whole variable domain ETGVTQSPTHLIKTRGQQVTLRCSSQSGHNTVSWYQQALGQGPQFIFQYYREEENGRGNFPPRFSGLQFPNYSSELNVNALELDDSALYLCASSHLGGEKLFFGSGTQLSVL.

This sequence joins TRBV27 and TRBJ2-7; TRBD1 agrees at 10 bases. There are 16 residues in the CDR3. Germline V gene lookup returns CDR1 MNHEY and CDR2 SMNVEV (reference sequence). After removal of 0 bases from V and 1 base from J, the junction contained 3 bases not matched to a gene. CDR3 amino acids: CASSLSGQGRSYEQYF. CDR3 bases: TGTGCCAGCAGTTTATCGGGACAGGGGCGTTCCTACGAGCAGTACTTC.

Only a few counts were recorded for this clone. The chain has TRBV11-2 and TRBJ2-1; D is perhaps TRBD2 (6 bases). CDR3 size: 16 residues. The V gene lost 2 bases and the J gene lost 3 bases, with 14 bases spanning the gap. Germline V lookup: CDR1 SGHAT, CDR2 FQNNGV. In DNA, the CDR3 is TGTGCCAGCAGCTTAACTGGCGGGGCATTCTACAATGAGCAGTTCTTC. It codes for CASSLTGGAFYNEQFF.

This clone was seen a handful of times. The V and J genes are TRBV7-2 and TRBJ1-2, with D tentatively TRBD1 (6 bases). The CDR3 contains 11 residues. Trimming shortened V by 4 bases and J by 6 bases, and 6 bases separated the two germline ends. CDR1 is SGHTA and CDR2 is FQGNSA in the germline V gene. CDR3 residues: CASSYRDGYTF. Here the CDR3 DNA reads TGTGCCAGCAGCTACAGGGATGGCTACACCTTC.

J is TRBJ2-2 and V is TRBV10-3, with 8 bases matching TRBD2. This CDR3 has 17 amino acids. Trimming at V came to 7 bases and at J to 0 bases, leaving 10 bases not matched to a gene. Germline V lookup: CDR1 ENHRY, CDR2 SYGVKD. The CDR3 DNA reads TGTGCCATCAAGGCCCAGCTAGCGGGTACGAACACCGGGGAGCTGTTTTTT. Its translation: CAIKAQLAGTNTGELFF.

V is TRBV11-2 and J is TRBJ2-3; 10 nucleotides match TRBD2. Germline V CDR1 and CDR2: SGHAT, FQNNGV. The CDR3 extends over 15 amino acids. The junction had 5 bases not matched to a gene; V was cut back by 4 bases and J by 4 bases. CDR3 amino acids: CASSSGLAVSDTQYF. CDR3 sequence (DNA): TGTGCCAGCAGCTCAGGACTAGCGGTGTCAGATACGCAGTATTTT.

This chain connects TRBV7-6 to TRBJ2-3, with TRBD1 matching over 8 bases. J gave up 15 bases and V 0 bases, and 8 bases lay outside the gene matches. CDR3 size: 13 residues. Germline-derived CDR1 and CDR2 are SGHVS and FNYEAQ. The CDR3: CASSLAERGQGYF. CDR3 in DNA: TGTGCCAGCAGCTTAGCGGAAAGAGGACAGGGCTATTTT.

This clone was seen only a few times. The gene calls are TRBV6-5 and TRBJ1-1; D perhaps matches TRBD1 (5 bases). This CDR3 is built from 14 residues. V was trimmed by 0 bases and J by 4 bases, leaving 9 bases between them. Germline V gene lookup returns CDR1 MNHEY and CDR2 SVGAGI. CDR3 nucleotide sequence: TGTGCCAGCAGTTACTCCAGGGTCGGCACTGAAGCTTTCTTT. This gives the protein CASSYSRVGTEAFF.

This clone is categorized as medium-sized. This chain connects TRBV14 to TRBJ2-1, with 7 bases identical to TRBD1. The CDR3 sequence is 18 residues long. Germline trimming cut 1 base from V and 2 bases from J; bases unmatched to any gene: 11. Per germline, CDR1 SGHDN and CDR2 FVKESK. CDR3 DNA: TGTGCCAGCAGCCAAGTCAACCTCCGACAGGGACCCTACAATGAGCAGTTCTTC. It translates to CASSQVNLRQGPYNEQFF.

This clone was seen more than once but under ten times. V gene TRBV2 combines with J gene TRBJ1-1, with a tentative D call TRBD1 (6 bases). Trimming took 4 bases from V and 3 from J, leaving 9 bases between them. CDR3 length: 13 amino acids. Per germline, CDR1 SNHLY and CDR2 FYNNEI. The CDR3 region has the DNA TGTGCCAGCAGTGTCACAGGGTACACTGAAGCTTTCTTT. This codes for CASSVTGYTEAFF.

The chain carries TRBV6-5 and TRBJ1-3, with TRBD1 as a possible D gene (5 bases). Trimming cost V 6 bases and J 2 bases, with 8 bases left between them. The V gene's germline CDR1 is MNHEY and CDR2 SVGAGI. The CDR3 has 13 amino acids. As DNA, the CDR3 is TGTGCCAGCAGCCAGGGTCCTGGAAACACCATATATTTT. Translation gives CASSQGPGNTIYF.

The rearrangement joins TRBV27 to TRBJ2-2; no clear D. Germline loops: CDR1 MNHEY, CDR2 SMNVEV (reference sequence). This CDR3 comprises 14 residues. V was shortened by 2 bases and J by 0 bases, with 4 bases between the two germline ends. As DNA, the CDR3 is TGTGCCAGCAGTTTAAATGCGAACACCGGGGAGCTGTTTTTT. This translates into CASSLNANTGELFF.

CDR3 bases: TGTGCCAGCAGCTTGAGTACTGATGCGGCAGGCTACACCTTC. As protein: CASSLSTDAAGYTF. The genes are TRBV5-5 and TRBJ1-2, with no clear D. V lost 1 base to trimming and J lost 8 bases, with 15 bases between them. This CDR3 is 14 amino acids long. CDR1 is SGHKS, CDR2 YYEKEE, per germline (reference sequence).

This clone was detected a few times. The chain has TRBV25-1 and TRBJ1-5; D possibly corresponds to TRBD1 (6 bases). Trimming took off 2 bases at V and 7 bases at J, with 12 bases between the two ends. Germline values: CDR1 MGHDK, CDR2 SYGVNS. The CDR3 is made up of 14 amino acids. The CDR3 nucleotides are TGTGCCAGCAGTGAAAACAGGGACGGACAGCCCCAGCATTTT. It codes for CASSENRDGQPQHF.

This clone was seen only a few times. The J gene is TRBJ1-2, the V gene TRBV6-5; possibly TRBD1 for D (5 bases). The CDR3 is made up of 16 amino acids. V lost 2 bases to trimming and J lost 8 bases, with 21 bases between them. The germline V gene encodes CDR1 MNHEY and CDR2 SVGAGI. CDR3 amino acids: CASSYGAGSVAGGYTF. CDR3 bases: TGTGCCAGCAGTTACGGGGCGGGATCCGTGGCAGGAGGCTACACCTTC.

This clone was seen a few times. This chain uses TRBV7-2 with TRBJ1-2; maybe TRBD1 (5 bases). There are 17 residues in the CDR3. Germline CDR1 SGHTA, CDR2 FQGNSA. V lost 5 bases, J lost 8 bases, and 27 bases lay in between. CDR3 nucleotides: TGTGCCAGCAGCCGTTGGAGAGGCAGGGCCAATTTCTCCGGCTACACCTTC. Protein sequence: CASSRWRGRANFSGYTF.

This clone was picked up a small number of times. The chain carries TRBV7-9 and TRBJ1-2; 8 nucleotides line up with TRBD1. The CDR3 is 16 amino acids. Unmatched junction bases numbered 12, after V lost 2 bases and J lost 7 bases. CDR1 and CDR2 (germline): SEHNR, FQNEAQ (reference sequence). The CDR3 protein is CASSLSSGTGGSGYTF. The CDR3, as DNA: TGTGCCAGCAGCTTATCGTCCGGGACAGGAGGCAGTGGCTACACCTTC.

This clone has a handful of counts. This rearrangement joins TRBV7-8 to TRBJ2-4; the D is unclear. V lost 4 bases and J 0 bases, leaving 7 bases between the germline ends. In germline, CDR1 is SGHVS, CDR2 FQNEAQ. This CDR3 is 14 amino acids long. The CDR3 protein is CASSSRLAKNIQYF. In DNA form, the CDR3 reads TGTGCCAGCAGCTCCCGTCTAGCCAAAAACATTCAGTACTTC.

The chain combines TRBV4-3 with TRBJ1-6, with 7 positions matching TRBD1. J lost 8 bases, V lost 5 bases, and 9 bases had no gene match. There are 15 residues in the CDR3. CDR1 is LGHNA, CDR2 YSLEER, per germline. The CDR3 spells CASSYRQGGDSPLHF. The CDR3 region has the DNA TGCGCCAGCAGCTACCGACAGGGCGGTGATTCACCCCTCCACTTT.

This clone was seen many times. This rearrangement joins TRBV5-4 to TRBJ2-2; TRBD1 might be the D (6 bases). The CDR3 consists of 14 residues. With 4 bases removed from V and 4 bases from J, the gap between germline ends came to 11 bases. Germline V gene lookup returns CDR1 SGHNT and CDR2 YYREEE (reference sequence). The CDR3 nucleotides read TGTGCCAGCAGCGGAGCACAGGGCACCGGGGAGCTGTTTTTT. As protein: CASSGAQGTGELFF. The complete variable domain, with remaining parts taken from reference TRBV5-4 and TRBJ2-2, reads ETGVTQSPTHLIKTRGQQVTLRCSSQSGHNTVSWYQQALGQGPQFIFQYYREEENGRGNFPPRFSGLQFPNYSSELNVNALELDDSALYLCASSGAQGTGELFFGEGSRLTVL.

The rearrangement links TRBV4-2 to TRBJ2-3; tentatively, D is TRBD2 (6 bases). CDR3 size: 14 residues. Germline lookup yields CDR1 LGHNA and CDR2 YNFKEQ. Trimming stripped 5 bases from V and 2 bases from J, with 11 bases between. As DNA, the CDR3 is TGTGCCAGCAGCGTGGCGGGGTACACAGATACGCAGTATTTT. Translated, it gives CASSVAGYTDTQYF.

This clone has more than one count but fewer than ten. The V and J genes are TRBV7-3 and TRBJ2-1; D gene uncertain. Germline V gene lookup returns CDR1 SGHTA and CDR2 FQGTGA. This CDR3 contains 15 residues. Trimming cost V 2 bases and J 2 bases, with 10 bases left between them. CDR3 coding DNA: TGTGCCAGCAGCTTAGTTCAAAGGGCCTACAATGAGCAGTTCTTC. Amino acids: CASSLVQRAYNEQFF.

Comments on this clone: Other DNA sequences in the same sample also yield this CDR3. The V and J genes are TRBV7-2 and TRBJ1-4; 8 bases match TRBD1. With 4 bases clipped from V and 4 bases from J, the junction kept 2 bases outside the gene matches. From germline, CDR1 is SGHTA and CDR2 FQGNSA. The CDR3 length is 14 residues. The CDR3 here is CASSYDRGNEKLFF. The DNA of the CDR3 is TGTGCCAGCAGCTACGACAGGGGTAATGAAAAACTGTTTTTT. Filled out from reference TRBV7-2 and TRBJ1-4, the complete variable domain reads GAGVSQSPSNKVTEKGKDVELRCDPISGHTALYWYRQSLGQGLEFLIYFQGNSAPDKSGLPSDRFSAERTGGSVSTLTIQRTQQEDSAVYLCASSYDRGNEKLFFGSGTQLSVL.